This TCR beta chain was captured in a study of blood T cells in healthy people across ages. Details on this clonotype: Its antigen is currently unknown.

The use of a sample-barcoded 5' primer and a J-beta primer mix characterized a second PCR of roughly 7 to 12 cycles. Using its own MiXCR run on the 5' RACE reads, TCRdb lists one record per CDR3 protein. The profile shows 650,000 to 1,000,000 distinct CDR3 sequences, about 42% of them singletons. V lost 5 bases and J lost 4; bases outside the gene matches: 7. CDR3 length: 16 amino acids. From germline, CDR1 is SEHNR and CDR2 FQNEAQ (reference sequence). Study-wide findings and caveats: Estimated diversity that came from one million T cells was considered an underestimate. Diversity was higher, and naive CD4+ cells more numerous, in long-lived donors than in aged donors.

Whenever a sample was processed, at least 7 million PBMCs were isolated. Extraction yielded at least 6 micrograms of total RNA per sample. The rearrangement links TRBV7-9 to TRBJ1-4; TRBD1 agrees at 10 bases. The specimen was blood. This receptor was obtained from a man older than 75 in good health. The chain's CDR3 is CASSPTGGSLNEKLFF. The DNA of the CDR3 is TGTGCCAGCAGCCCGACAGGGGGCTCTCTTAATGAAAAACTGTTTTTT.